What follows describes a single T cell receptor beta chain. A multiplex PCR was run with 60 Vbeta primers and 13 Jbeta primers. Under the authors' procedure: Later analysis identified 80 million to 90 million unique TCR beta chains, about 10 million shared. Measured with immunoSEQ multiplex PCR; TCRdb has only the in-frame clones, and not every one. V and J calls and clone size are given by that table; D and trimming were obtained from the DNA. Of approximately 200,000 clones in the sample, 80% to 85% were seen once. These data come from a study of cytomegalovirus exposure and HLA in healthy donors. Study overall: In terms of ancestry, the Caucasian-associated cluster contained around 79% of the 350 to 450 genotyped donors.

The CDR3 consists of 13 residues. Trimming removed 4 bases at V and 5 bases at J, with 12 bases between. Germline-derived CDR1 and CDR2 are SGHTA and FQGTGA. The chain recombines TRBV7-3 with TRBJ2-7, with a possible D match to TRBD1 (6 bases). The receptor was isolated from a woman between 18 and 29 years old in good health and CMV-seropositive. The sequencing input was PBMCs. The CDR3 region is CASSSGTRNEQYF. CDR3 nucleotides: TGTGCCAGCAGCTCCGGGACAAGGAACGAGCAGTACTTC.